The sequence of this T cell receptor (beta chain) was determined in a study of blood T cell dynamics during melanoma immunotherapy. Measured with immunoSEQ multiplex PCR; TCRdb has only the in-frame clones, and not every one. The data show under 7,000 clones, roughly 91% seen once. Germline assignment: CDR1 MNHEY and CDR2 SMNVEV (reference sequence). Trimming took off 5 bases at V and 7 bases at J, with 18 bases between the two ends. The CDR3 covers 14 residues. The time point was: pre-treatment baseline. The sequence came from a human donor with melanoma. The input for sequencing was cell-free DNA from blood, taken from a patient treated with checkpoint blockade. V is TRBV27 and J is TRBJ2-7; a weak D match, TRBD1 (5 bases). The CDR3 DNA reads TGTGCCAGCAGTCCCTGGACATCCTTGGAGGAGCAGTACTTC. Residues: CASSPWTSLEEQYF.